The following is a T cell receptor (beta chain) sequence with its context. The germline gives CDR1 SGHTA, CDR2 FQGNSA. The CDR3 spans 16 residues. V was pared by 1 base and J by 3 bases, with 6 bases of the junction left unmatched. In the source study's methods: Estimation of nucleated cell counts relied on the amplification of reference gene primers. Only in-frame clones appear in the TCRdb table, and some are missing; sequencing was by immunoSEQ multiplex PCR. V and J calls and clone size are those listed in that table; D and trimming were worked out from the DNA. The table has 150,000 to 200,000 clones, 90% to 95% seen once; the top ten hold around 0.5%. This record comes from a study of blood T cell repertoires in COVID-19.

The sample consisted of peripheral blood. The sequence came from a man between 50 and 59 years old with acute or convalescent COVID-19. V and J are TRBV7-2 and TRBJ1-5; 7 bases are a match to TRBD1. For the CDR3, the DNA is TGTGCCAGCAGCTTAGATTCAGGGGGGTCCAATCAGCCCCAGCATTTT. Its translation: CASSLDSGGSNQPQHF.